This paragraph covers one T cell receptor beta chain sequence. The data were taken from a study of cytomegalovirus exposure and HLA in healthy donors. The PCR had 60 Vbeta and 13 Jbeta primers. Measured with immunoSEQ multiplex PCR; TCRdb has only the in-frame clones, and not every one. The table shows under 200,000 clones, with under 90% occurring only once. Trimming cost V 1 base and J 7 bases, with 13 bases left between them. This CDR3 is built from 14 residues. From germline, CDR1 is ENHRY and CDR2 SYGVKD. The sample taken for sequencing was PBMCs. The sequence was collected from a man between 18 and 29 years old in good health and CMV-seronegative. V is TRBV10-3 and J is TRBJ1-2; D possibly corresponds to TRBD1 (5 bases). The DNA for the CDR3 is TGTGCCATCAGTGAGTTGCCGAATAGGGGTGGCTACACCTTC. As protein: CAISELPNRGGYTF.